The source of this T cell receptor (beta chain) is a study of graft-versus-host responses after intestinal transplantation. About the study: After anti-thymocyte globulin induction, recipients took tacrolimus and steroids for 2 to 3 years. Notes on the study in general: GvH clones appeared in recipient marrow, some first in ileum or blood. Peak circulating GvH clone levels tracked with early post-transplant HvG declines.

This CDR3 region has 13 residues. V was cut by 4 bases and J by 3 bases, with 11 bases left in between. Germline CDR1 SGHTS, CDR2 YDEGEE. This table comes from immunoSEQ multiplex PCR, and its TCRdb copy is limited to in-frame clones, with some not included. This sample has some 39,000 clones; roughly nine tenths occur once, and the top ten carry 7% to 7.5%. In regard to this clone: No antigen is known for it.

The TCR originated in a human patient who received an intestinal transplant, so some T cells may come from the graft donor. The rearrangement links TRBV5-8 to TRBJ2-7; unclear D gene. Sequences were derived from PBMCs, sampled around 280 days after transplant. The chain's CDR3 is CASSQDRHYEQYF. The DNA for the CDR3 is TGTGCCAGCAGCCAAGATAGGCACTACGAGCAGTACTTC.